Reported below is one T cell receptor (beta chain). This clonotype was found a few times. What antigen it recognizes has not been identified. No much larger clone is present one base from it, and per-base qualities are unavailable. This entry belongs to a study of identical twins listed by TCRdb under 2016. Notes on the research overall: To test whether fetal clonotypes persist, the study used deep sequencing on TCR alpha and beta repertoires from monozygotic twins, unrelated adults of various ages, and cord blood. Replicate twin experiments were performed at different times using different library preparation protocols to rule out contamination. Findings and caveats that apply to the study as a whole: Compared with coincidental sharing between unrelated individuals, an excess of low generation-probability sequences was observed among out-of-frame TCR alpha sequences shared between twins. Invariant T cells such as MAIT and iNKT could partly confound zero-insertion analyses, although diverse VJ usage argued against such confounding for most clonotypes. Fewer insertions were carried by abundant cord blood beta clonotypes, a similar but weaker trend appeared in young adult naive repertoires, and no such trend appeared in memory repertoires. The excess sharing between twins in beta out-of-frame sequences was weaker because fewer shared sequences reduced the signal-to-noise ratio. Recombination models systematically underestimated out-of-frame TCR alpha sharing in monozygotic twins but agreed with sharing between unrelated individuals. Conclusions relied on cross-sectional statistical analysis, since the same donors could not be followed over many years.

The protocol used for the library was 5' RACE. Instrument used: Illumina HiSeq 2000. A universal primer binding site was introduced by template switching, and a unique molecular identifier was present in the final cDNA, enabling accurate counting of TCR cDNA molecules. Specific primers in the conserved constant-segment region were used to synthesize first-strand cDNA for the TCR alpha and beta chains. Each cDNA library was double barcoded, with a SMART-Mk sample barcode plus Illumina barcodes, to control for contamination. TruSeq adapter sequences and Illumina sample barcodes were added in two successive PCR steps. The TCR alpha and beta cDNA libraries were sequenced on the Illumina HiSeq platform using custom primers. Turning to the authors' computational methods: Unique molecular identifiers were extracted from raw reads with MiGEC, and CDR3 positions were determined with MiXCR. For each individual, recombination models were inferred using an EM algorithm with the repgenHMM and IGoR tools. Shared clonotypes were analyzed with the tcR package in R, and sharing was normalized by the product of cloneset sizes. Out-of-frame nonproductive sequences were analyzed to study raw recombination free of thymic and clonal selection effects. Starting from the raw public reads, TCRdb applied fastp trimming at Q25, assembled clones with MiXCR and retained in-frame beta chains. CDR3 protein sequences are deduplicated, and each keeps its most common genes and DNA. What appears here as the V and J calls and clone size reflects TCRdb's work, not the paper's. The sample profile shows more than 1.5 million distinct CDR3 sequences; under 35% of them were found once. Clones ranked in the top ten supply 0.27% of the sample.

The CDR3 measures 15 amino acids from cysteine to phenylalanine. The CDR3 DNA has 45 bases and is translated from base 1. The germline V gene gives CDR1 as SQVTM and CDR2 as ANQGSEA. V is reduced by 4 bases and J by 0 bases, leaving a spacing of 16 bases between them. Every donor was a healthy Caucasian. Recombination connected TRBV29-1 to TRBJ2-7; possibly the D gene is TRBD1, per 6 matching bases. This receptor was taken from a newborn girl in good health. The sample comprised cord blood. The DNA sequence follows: TGCAGCGTTGTGGGTTCAGGGGTCGGCTCCTACGAGCAGTACTTC. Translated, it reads CSVVGSGVGSYEQYF.